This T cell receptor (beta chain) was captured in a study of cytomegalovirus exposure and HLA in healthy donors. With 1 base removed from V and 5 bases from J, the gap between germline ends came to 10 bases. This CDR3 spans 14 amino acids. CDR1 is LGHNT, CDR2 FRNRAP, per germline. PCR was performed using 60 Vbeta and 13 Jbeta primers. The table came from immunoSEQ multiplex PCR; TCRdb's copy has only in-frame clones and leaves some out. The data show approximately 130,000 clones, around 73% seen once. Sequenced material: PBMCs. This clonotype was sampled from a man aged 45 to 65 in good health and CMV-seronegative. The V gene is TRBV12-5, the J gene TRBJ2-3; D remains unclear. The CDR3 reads CASGLDHPGDTQYF. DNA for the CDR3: TGTGCTAGTGGTTTGGATCACCCGGGAGATACGCAGTATTTT.